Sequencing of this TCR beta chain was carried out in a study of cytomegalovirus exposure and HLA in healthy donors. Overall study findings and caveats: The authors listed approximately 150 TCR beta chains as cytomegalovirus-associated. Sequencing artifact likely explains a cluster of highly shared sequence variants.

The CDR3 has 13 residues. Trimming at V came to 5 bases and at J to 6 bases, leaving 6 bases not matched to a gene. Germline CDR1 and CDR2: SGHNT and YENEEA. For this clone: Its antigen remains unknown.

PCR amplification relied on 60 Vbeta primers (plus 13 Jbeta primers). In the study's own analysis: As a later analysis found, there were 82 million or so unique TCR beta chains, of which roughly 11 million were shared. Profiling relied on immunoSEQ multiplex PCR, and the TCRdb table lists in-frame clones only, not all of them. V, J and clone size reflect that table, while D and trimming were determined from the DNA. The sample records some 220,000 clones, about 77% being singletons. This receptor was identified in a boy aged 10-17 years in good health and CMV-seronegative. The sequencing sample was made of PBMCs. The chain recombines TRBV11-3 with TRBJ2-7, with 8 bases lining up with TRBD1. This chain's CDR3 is CASSPRTGREQYF. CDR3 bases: TGTGCCAGCAGCCCCCGGACAGGGCGCGAGCAGTACTTC. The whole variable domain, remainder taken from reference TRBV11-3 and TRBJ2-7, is EAGVVQSPRYKIIEKKQPVAFWCNPISGHNTLYWYLQNLGQGPELLIRYENEEAVDDSQLPKDRFSAERLKGVDSTLKIQPAELGDSAVYLCASSPRTGREQYFGPGTRLTVT.